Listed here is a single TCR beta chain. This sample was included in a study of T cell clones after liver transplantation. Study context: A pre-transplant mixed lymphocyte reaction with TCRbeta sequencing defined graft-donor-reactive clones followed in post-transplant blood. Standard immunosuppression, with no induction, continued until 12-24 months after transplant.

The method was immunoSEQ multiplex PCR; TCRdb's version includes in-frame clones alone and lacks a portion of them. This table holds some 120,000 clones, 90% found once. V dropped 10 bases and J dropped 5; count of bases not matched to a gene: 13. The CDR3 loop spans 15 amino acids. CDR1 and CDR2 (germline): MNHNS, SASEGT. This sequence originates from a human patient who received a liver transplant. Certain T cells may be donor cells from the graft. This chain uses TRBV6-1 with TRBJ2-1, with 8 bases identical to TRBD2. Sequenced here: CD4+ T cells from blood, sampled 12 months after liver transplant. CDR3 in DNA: TGTGCCATGTCCTCCGGGACTAGGTGGGACAATGAGCAGTTCTTC. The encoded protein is CAMSSGTRWDNEQFF.